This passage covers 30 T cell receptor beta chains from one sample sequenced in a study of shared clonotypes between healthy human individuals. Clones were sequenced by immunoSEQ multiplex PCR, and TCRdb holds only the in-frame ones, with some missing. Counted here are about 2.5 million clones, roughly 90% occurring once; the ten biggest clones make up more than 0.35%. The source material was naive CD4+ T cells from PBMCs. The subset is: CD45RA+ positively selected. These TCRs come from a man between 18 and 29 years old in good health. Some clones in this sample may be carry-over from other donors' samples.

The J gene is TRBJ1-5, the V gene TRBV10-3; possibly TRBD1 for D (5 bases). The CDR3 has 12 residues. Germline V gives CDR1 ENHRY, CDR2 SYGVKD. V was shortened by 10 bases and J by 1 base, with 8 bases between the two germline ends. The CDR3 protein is CASRDSNQPQHF. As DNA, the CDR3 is TGTGCCAGCCGGGACAGCAATCAGCCCCAGCATTTT.

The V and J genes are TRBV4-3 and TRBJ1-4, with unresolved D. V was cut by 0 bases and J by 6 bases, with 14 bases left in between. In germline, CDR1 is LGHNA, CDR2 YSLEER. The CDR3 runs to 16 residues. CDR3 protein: CASSQDWGRQHEKLFF. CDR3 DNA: TGCGCCAGCAGCCAAGACTGGGGTCGGCAACATGAAAAACTGTTTTTT.

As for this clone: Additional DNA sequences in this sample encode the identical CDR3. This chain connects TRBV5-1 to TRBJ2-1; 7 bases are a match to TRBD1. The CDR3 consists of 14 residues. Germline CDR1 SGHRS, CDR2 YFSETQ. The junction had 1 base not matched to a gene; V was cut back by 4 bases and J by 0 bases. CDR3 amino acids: CASSGDSSYNEQFF. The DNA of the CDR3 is TGCGCCAGCAGCGGGGACAGCTCCTACAATGAGCAGTTCTTC.

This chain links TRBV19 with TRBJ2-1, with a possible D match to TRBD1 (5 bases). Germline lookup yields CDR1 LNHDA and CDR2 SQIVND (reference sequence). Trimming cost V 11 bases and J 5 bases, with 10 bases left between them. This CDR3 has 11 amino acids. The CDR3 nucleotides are TGTGCCGGGGCGTATCACAATGAGCAGTTCTTC. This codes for CAGAYHNEQFF.

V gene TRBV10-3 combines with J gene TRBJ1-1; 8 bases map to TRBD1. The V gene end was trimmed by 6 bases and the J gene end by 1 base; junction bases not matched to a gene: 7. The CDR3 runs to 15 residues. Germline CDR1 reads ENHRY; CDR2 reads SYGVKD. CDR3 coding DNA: TGTGCCATCAGCCCCGACAGGGGCGGGAACACTGAAGCTTTCTTT. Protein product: CAISPDRGGNTEAFF.

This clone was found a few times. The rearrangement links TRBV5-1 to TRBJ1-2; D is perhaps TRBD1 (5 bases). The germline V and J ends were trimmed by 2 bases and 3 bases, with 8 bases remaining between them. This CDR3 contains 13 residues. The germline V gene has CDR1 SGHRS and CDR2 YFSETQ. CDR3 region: CASSLQAHYGYTF. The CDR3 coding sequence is TGCGCCAGCAGCTTACAGGCTCACTATGGCTACACCTTC.

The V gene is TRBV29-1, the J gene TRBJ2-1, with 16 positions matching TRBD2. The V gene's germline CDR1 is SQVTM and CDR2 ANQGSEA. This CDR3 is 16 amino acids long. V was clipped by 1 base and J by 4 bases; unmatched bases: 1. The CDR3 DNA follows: TGCAGCGTTGAAGTGGGACTAGCGGGAGGGTACAATGAGCAGTTCTTC. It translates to CSVEVGLAGGYNEQFF.

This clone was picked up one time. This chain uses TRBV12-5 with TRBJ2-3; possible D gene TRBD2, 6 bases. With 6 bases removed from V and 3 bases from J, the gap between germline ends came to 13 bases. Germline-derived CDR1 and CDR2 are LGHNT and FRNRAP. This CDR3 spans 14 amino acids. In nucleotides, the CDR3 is TGTGCTAGTGGCCTACGGGACTCGACAGATACGCAGTATTTT. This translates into CASGLRDSTDTQYF.

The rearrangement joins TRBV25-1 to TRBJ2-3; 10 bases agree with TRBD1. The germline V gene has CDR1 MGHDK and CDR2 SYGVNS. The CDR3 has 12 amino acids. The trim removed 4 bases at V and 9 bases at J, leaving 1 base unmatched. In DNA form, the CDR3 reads TGTGCCAGCAGTGGGGGACAGGGGACGCAGTATTTT. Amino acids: CASSGGQGTQYF.

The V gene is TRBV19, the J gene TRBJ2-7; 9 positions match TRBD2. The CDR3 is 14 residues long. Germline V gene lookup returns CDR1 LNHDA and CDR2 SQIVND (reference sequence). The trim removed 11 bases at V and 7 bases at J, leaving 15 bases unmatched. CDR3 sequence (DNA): TGTGCCGGAGAATTAGCGGGGGAGTGGAAGGAGCAGTACTTC. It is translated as CAGELAGEWKEQYF.

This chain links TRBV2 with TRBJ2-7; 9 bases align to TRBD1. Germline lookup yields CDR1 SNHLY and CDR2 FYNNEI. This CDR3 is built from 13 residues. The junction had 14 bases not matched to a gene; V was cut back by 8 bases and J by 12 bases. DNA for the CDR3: TGTGCCAGCGGTACACAGGGGGCCTTACCGCCGTACTTC. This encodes CASGTQGALPPYF.

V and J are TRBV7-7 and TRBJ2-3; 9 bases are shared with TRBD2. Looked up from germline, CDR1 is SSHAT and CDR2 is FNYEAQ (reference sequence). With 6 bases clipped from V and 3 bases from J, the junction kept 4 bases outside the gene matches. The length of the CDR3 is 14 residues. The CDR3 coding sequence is TGTGCCAGCAGTCAAGGACTAGCGACAGATACGCAGTATTTT. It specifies CASSQGLATDTQYF.

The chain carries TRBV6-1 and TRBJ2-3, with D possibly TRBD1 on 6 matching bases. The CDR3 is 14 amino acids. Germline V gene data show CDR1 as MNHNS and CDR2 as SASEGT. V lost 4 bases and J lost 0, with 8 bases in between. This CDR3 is CASSAGQSTDTQYF. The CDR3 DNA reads TGTGCCAGCAGTGCCGGACAGAGCACAGATACGCAGTATTTT.

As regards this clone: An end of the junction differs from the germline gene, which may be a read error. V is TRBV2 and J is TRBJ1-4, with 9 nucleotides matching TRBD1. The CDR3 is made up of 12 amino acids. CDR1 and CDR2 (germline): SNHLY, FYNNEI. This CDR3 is CASSDTGTGSPF. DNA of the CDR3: TGTGCCAGCAGTGACACCGGGACAGGGAGCCCTTTT. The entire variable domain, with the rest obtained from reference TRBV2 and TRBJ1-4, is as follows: EPEVTQTPSHQVTQMGQEVILRCVPISNHLYFYWYRQILGQKVEFLVSFYNNEISEKSEIFDDQFSVERPDGSNFTLKIRSTKLEDSAMYFCASSDTGTGSPFGSGTQLSVL.

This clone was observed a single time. CDR3: CAWSVSRVAGANVLTF. DNA of the CDR3: TGTGCCTGGAGTGTATCCAGGGTGGCTGGGGCCAACGTCCTGACTTTC. The V and J genes are TRBV30 and TRBJ2-6, with TRBD1 as a possible D gene (5 bases). From germline, CDR1 is GTSNPN and CDR2 SVGIG (reference sequence). The CDR3 runs to 16 residues. Trimming removed 0 bases from V and 2 bases from J, with 11 bases in between.

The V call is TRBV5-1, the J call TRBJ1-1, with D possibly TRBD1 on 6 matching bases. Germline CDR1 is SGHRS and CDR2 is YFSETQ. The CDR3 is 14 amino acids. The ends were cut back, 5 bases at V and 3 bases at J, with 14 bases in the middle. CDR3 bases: TGCGCCAGCAGTCTACAGGGATGGCACACTGAAGCTTTCTTT. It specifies CASSLQGWHTEAFF.

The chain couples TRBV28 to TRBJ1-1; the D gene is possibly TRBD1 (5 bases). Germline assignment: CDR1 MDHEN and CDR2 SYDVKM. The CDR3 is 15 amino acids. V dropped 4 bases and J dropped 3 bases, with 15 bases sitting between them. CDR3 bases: TGTGCCAGCAGTTCCTTTGGGGGATATGACACTGAAGCTTTCTTT. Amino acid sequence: CASSSFGGYDTEAFF.

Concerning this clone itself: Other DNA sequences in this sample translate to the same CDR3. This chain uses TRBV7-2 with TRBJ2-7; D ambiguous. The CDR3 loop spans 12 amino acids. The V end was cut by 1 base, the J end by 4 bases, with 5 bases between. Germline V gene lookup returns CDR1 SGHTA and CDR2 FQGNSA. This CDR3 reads CASSLVSYEQYF. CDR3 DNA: TGTGCCAGCAGCTTAGTTTCGTACGAGCAGTACTTC.

The CDR3 loop is CASSLLGLADTGELFF. Written as DNA, the CDR3 is TGTGCCAGCAGCTTACTGGGACTAGCGGATACCGGGGAGCTGTTTTTT. V gene TRBV7-2 combines with J gene TRBJ2-2; 11 nucleotides align to TRBD2. The CDR3 has 16 amino acids. CDR1 is SGHTA, CDR2 FQGNSA, per germline. Germline trimming cut 2 bases from V and 5 bases from J; bases unmatched to any gene: 4. Supplemented by reference TRBV7-2 and TRBJ2-2, the full variable domain reads GAGVSQSPSNKVTEKGKDVELRCDPISGHTALYWYRQSLGQGLEFLIYFQGNSAPDKSGLPSDRFSAERTGGSVSTLTIQRTQQEDSAVYLCASSLLGLADTGELFFGEGSRLTVL.

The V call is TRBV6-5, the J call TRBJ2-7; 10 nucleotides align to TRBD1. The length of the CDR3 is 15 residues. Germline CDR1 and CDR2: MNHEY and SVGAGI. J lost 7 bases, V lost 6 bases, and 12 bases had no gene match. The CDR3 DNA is TGTGCCAGCAGCAGGATGAGACAGGGGGCGCTTGAGCAGTACTTC. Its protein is CASSRMRQGALEQYF.

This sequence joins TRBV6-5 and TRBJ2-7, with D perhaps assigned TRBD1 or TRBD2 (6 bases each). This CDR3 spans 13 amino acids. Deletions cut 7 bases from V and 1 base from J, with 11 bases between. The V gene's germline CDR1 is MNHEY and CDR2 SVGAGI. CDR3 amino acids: CASTGDKSYEQYF. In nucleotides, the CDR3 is TGTGCCAGCACGGGGGACAAGTCCTACGAGCAGTACTTC.

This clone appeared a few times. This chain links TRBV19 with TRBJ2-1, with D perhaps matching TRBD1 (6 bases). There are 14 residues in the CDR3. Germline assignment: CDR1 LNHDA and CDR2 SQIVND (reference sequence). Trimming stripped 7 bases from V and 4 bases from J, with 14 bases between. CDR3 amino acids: CASTPGEAYNEQFF. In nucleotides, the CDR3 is TGTGCCAGTACCCCAGGGGAAGCATACAATGAGCAGTTCTTC. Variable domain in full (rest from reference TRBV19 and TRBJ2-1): DGGITQSPKYLFRKEGQNVTLSCEQNLNHDAMYWYRQDPGQGLRLIYYSQIVNDFQKGDIAEGYSVSREKKESFPLTVTSAQKNPTAFYLCASTPGEAYNEQFFGPGTRLTVL.

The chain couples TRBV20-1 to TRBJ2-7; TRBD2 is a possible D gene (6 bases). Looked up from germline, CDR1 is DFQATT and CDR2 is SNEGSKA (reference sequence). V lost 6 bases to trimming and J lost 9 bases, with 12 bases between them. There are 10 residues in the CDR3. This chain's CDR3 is CSAPSGPQYF. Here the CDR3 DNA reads TGCAGTGCCCCCAGCGGGCCGCAGTACTTC.

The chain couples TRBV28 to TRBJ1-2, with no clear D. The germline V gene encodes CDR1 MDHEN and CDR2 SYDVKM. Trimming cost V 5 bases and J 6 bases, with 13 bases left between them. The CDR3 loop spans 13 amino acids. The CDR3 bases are TGTGCCAGCAGTCGGCGGGGTCCGGATGGCTACACCTTC. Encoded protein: CASSRRGPDGYTF.

CDR3 sequence (DNA): TGTGCCAGCAGTCTAGGACTAGCGGGAGAGAATGAGCAGTTCTTC. It translates to CASSLGLAGENEQFF. This chain links TRBV7-3 with TRBJ2-1; 13 bases agree with TRBD2. The CDR3 has 15 amino acids. V shed 6 bases, J shed 7 bases, and the junction held 6 bases outside the gene matches. Germline assignment: CDR1 SGHTA and CDR2 FQGTGA.

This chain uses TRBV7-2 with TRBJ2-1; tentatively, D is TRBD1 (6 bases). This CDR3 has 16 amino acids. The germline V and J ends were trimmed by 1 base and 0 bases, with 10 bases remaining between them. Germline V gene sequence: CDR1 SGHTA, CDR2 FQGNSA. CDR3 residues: CASSLGTGRSYNEQFF. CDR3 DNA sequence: TGTGCCAGCAGCTTAGGAACAGGGCGCTCCTACAATGAGCAGTTCTTC.

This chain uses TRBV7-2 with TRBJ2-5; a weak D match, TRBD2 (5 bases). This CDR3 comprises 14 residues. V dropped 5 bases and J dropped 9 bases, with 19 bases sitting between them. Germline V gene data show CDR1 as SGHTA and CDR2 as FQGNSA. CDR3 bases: TGTGCCAGCAGCCCCCCCTTAACTCCGAGGGCCCAGTACTTC. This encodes CASSPPLTPRAQYF.

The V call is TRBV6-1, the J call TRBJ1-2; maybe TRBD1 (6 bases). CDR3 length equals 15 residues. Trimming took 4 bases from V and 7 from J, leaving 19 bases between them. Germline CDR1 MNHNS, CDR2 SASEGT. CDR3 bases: TGTGCCAGCAGTGCAGCCCGGGACACGAGCGGTGGCTACACCTTC. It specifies CASSAARDTSGGYTF.

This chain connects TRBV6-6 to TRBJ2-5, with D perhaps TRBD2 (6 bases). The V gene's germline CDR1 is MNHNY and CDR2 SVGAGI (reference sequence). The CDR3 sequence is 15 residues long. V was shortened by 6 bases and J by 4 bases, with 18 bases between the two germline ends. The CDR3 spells CASSAGGRDPETQYF. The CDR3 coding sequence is TGTGCCAGCAGCGCCGGGGGTCGGGATCCAGAGACCCAGTACTTC.

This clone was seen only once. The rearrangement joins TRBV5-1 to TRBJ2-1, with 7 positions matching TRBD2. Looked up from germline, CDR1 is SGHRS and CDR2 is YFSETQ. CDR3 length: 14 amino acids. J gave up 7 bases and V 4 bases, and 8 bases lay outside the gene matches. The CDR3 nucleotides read TGCGCCAGCAGCCGACTAGCCAGGCTAAATGAGCAGTTCTTC. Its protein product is CASSRLARLNEQFF.